This T cell receptor beta chain was found in a study of CXCR3-negative and CXCR3-positive naive CD8 T cells. Study observations and caveats: The authors found comparable surface CD5 between naive subsets and inferred TCR strength from TRB CDR3 properties. Similar TRBV-TRBJ usage was seen in naive cells (both CXCR3-negative and CXCR3-positive), but memory cells differed.

For this clonotype: Its antigen remains unidentified.

The CDR3 is 16 residues long. CDR1 SGHDN and CDR2 FVKESK come from the germline V gene. The libraries of TRB cDNA were constructed through 5' RACE using UMI labels. Following a re-call of the 5' RACE reads, TCRdb has one entry per CDR3 protein and lacks DNA. In total, the table holds 50,000 to 75,000 distinct CDR3 sequences. Sequencing was performed on naive CXCR3- CD8+ T cells from blood. Subset reported: CD45RO-CCR7+CD27+CD95- naive CD8+ T cells lacking CXCR3 (TNR3-). This sequence joins TRBV14 and TRBJ2-7; TCRdb's assignment of TRBD1 cannot be checked, as there is no DNA. This TCR was recovered from a human donor in good health. Some clones in this sample may be carry-over from other donors' samples. The CDR3 loop reads CASSRKTGVFAYEQYF.